The 27 T cell receptor beta chains presented below share a single source sample, sequenced in a study of T cell changes during pregnancy in multiple sclerosis. TCRdb's copy holds only in-frame clones and misses some; the assay was immunoSEQ multiplex PCR. This sample has 20,000 to 25,000 clones, with about 89% found just once. Material: CD8+ T cells from peripheral blood mononuclear cells, obtained in the first trimester of pregnancy. Receptors were obtained from a female donor in good health, enrolled as a control in a pregnancy study.

The rearrangement links TRBV6-1 to TRBJ2-3, with D possibly matching TRBD2 (7 bases). This CDR3 comprises 15 residues. Deletions cut 4 bases from V and 0 bases from J, with 11 bases between. The germline V gene encodes CDR1 MNHNS and CDR2 SASEGT. CDR3: CASSVEGGSTDTQYF. The CDR3 DNA follows: TGTGCCAGCAGTGTGGAGGGGGGGAGCACAGATACGCAGTATTTT.

The chain has TRBV15 and TRBJ2-5; the D gene is possibly TRBD2 (5 bases). Trimming pared 1 base from V and 4 bases from J, leaving 10 bases between. This CDR3 has 14 residues. CDR1 LNHNV and CDR2 YYDKDF come from the germline V gene (reference sequence). CDR3 sequence reads: CATSRVGEAETQYF. For the CDR3, the DNA is TGTGCCACCAGCAGAGTGGGAGAGGCAGAGACCCAGTACTTC.

This sequence joins TRBV30 and TRBJ2-7, with TRBD1 matching 7 bases. CDR1 and CDR2 (germline): GTSNPN, SVGIG (reference sequence). V trimming: 2 bases; J trimming: 3 bases; junction bases outside the gene matches: 4. This CDR3 region has 13 residues. Here the CDR3 reads CAWSQGQYYEQYF. CDR3 DNA: TGTGCCTGGAGTCAGGGACAGTACTACGAGCAGTACTTC.

This rearrangement joins TRBV28 to TRBJ1-3; TRBD1 agrees at 8 bases. Looked up from germline, CDR1 is MDHEN and CDR2 is SYDVKM. CDR3 length: 15 amino acids. V was clipped by 10 bases and J by 2 bases; unmatched bases: 10. The CDR3 nucleotides are TGTGCCATCGGGGGCCAGGGGGCGGCTGGAAACACCATATATTTT. Its translation is CAIGGQGAAGNTIYF. The whole variable domain, remainder taken from reference TRBV28 and TRBJ1-3, is DVKVTQSSRYLVKRTGEKVFLECVQDMDHENMFWYRQDPGLGLRLIYFSYDVKMKEKGDIPEGYSVSREKKERFSLILESASTNQTSMYLCAIGGQGAAGNTIYFGEGSWLTVV.

Points on this clone: Other nucleotide sequences in the sample specify the same CDR3. This chain links TRBV5-1 with TRBJ1-1; TRBD1 matches 8 bases. Germline V lookup: CDR1 SGHRS, CDR2 YFSETQ. The CDR3 runs 13 residues. V lost 2 bases to trimming and J lost 4 bases; unmatched junction nucleotides: 1. As DNA, the CDR3 is TGCGCCAGCAGCTTAACAGGGGGCACTGAAGCTTTCTTT. Translated, it gives CASSLTGGTEAFF.

This clone was observed a few times. This sample includes further DNA sequences coding for the same CDR3. V gene TRBV6-1 combines with J gene TRBJ2-5, with 12 positions matching TRBD2. CDR3 length equals 15 residues. Unmatched junction bases numbered 0, after V lost 2 bases and J lost 2 bases. Germline loops: CDR1 MNHNS, CDR2 SASEGT. Written as DNA, the CDR3 is TGTGCCAGCAGTGAACTAGCGGGGGGGCAAGAGACCCAGTACTTC. This translates into CASSELAGGQETQYF.

The chain couples TRBV7-8 to TRBJ2-1, with D perhaps TRBD2 (6 bases). The length of the CDR3 is 16 residues. Germline loops: CDR1 SGHVS, CDR2 FQNEAQ. V was clipped by 1 base and J by 8 bases, with 18 bases between them. CDR3 loop: CASSLVGLGRLDEQFF. The CDR3 region has the DNA TGTGCCAGCAGCTTAGTCGGTTTAGGGAGGTTGGATGAGCAGTTCTTC. The full variable domain, in which reference TRBV7-8 and TRBJ2-1 provide the parts outside the CDR3, is GAGVSQSPRYKVAKRGQDVALRCDPISGHVSLFWYQQALGQGPEFLTYFQNEAQLDKSGLPSDRFFAERPEGSVSTLKIQRTQQEDSAVYLCASSLVGLGRLDEQFFGPGTRLTVL.

By sample share, this clone is medium-sized. CDR3 sequence: CASSYVPTGGYEQYF. The CDR3, as DNA: TGTGCCAGCAGCTACGTACCTACAGGGGGGTACGAGCAGTACTTC. The chain has TRBV5-5 and TRBJ2-7, with 8 bases lining up with TRBD1. CDR1 is SGHKS, CDR2 YYEKEE, per germline (reference sequence). CDR3 length: 15 amino acids. V lost 3 bases, J lost 4 bases, and 9 bases stayed unmatched.

The rearrangement joins TRBV28 to TRBJ2-5, with 8 bases identical to TRBD2. The CDR3 contains 14 residues. V shed 10 bases and J 2 bases; nucleotides not matched to a gene: 9. Germline V gene lookup returns CDR1 MDHEN and CDR2 SYDVKM. DNA of the CDR3: TGTGCCATGCGACGGGAGGGCATACAAGAGACCCAGTACTTC. Its protein is CAMRREGIQETQYF.

This sequence joins TRBV2 and TRBJ2-3, with 7 bases lining up with TRBD2. This CDR3 spans 15 amino acids. V was pared by 7 bases and J by 2 bases, with 9 bases of the junction left unmatched. The germline gives CDR1 SNHLY, CDR2 FYNNEI. CDR3 amino acids: CASIPPTSSTDTQYF. Written as DNA, the CDR3 is TGTGCCAGCATTCCCCCGACTAGCTCCACAGATACGCAGTATTTT. Complete variable domain (other parts from reference TRBV2 and TRBJ2-3): EPEVTQTPSHQVTQMGQEVILRCVPISNHLYFYWYRQILGQKVEFLVSFYNNEISEKSEIFDDQFSVERPDGSNFTLKIRSTKLEDSAMYFCASIPPTSSTDTQYFGPGTRLTVL.

The rearrangement links TRBV11-1 to TRBJ2-1, with 7 bases matching TRBD2. Germline values: CDR1 SGHAT, CDR2 FQDESV (reference sequence). V lost 5 bases, J lost 4 bases, and 8 bases stayed unmatched. The CDR3 spans 15 residues. The CDR3 region has the DNA TGTGCCAGCAGCCCCCTAGCGGATGAATACAATGAGCAGTTCTTC. This codes for CASSPLADEYNEQFF.

This clone was counted a single time. The genes are TRBV18 and TRBJ2-1; TRBD1 matches at 7 bases. The V segment lost 5 bases and the J segment 6 bases; nucleotides outside the gene matches: 7. In germline, CDR1 is KGHSH, CDR2 LQKENI. There are 14 residues in the CDR3. The CDR3 DNA reads TGTGCCAGCTCAAAGACAGGGCGAAGCAATGAGCAGTTCTTC. It specifies CASSKTGRSNEQFF.

This chain links TRBV5-4 with TRBJ2-5; 7 bases line up with TRBD1. V dropped 4 bases and J dropped 2; count of bases not matched to a gene: 8. The CDR3 contains 15 residues. Germline V gene sequence: CDR1 SGHNT, CDR2 YYREEE (reference sequence). The CDR3 loop reads CASSPGTASQETQYF. In nucleotides, the CDR3 is TGTGCCAGCAGCCCGGGGACAGCCTCTCAAGAGACCCAGTACTTC.

J is TRBJ2-2 and V is TRBV28; TRBD2 might be the D (5 bases). This CDR3 has 14 residues. V was clipped by 9 bases and J by 0 bases, with 11 bases between them. CDR1 is MDHEN and CDR2 is SYDVKM in the germline V gene. The CDR3, as DNA: TGTGCCAGTTCTAGCTCCGCGAACACCGGGGAGCTGTTTTTT. The encoded protein is CASSSSANTGELFF.

V and J are TRBV7-9 and TRBJ1-1; D possibly corresponds to TRBD1 (5 bases). CDR1 SEHNR and CDR2 FQNEAQ come from the germline V gene (reference sequence). V was cut by 5 bases and J by 5 bases, with 12 bases left in between. CDR3 length: 13 residues. The CDR3 reads CASSPWGGTEAFF. CDR3 DNA: TGTGCCAGCAGCCCCTGGGGGGGAACTGAAGCTTTCTTT.

This clone was seen once. The genes are TRBV6-6 and TRBJ2-7, with 7 bases matching TRBD2. The CDR3 is 16 amino acids. Germline V lookup: CDR1 MNHNY, CDR2 SVGAGI (reference sequence). J lost 0 bases, V lost 6 bases, and 11 bases had no gene match. CDR3 loop: CASRYAPGLLSYEQYF. CDR3 bases: TGTGCCAGCAGATACGCCCCGGGACTACTCTCCTACGAGCAGTACTTC.

V is TRBV7-9 and J is TRBJ2-3, with a tentative D call TRBD2 (6 bases). The CDR3 loop spans 15 amino acids. V shed 6 bases and J shed 2 bases, with 15 bases lying between them. CDR1 and CDR2 from the germline V gene are SEHNR and FQNEAQ (reference sequence). As DNA, the CDR3 is TGTGCCAGCAGGGCCGGGACTGCTATCACAGATACGCAGTATTTT. Protein: CASRAGTAITDTQYF. The variable domain in full, completed from reference TRBV7-9 and TRBJ2-3, reads DTGVSQNPRHKITKRGQNVTFRCDPISEHNRLYWYRQTLGQGPEFLTYFQNEAQLEKSRLLSDRFSAERPKGSFSTLEIQRTEQGDSAMYLCASRAGTAITDTQYFGPGTRLTVL.

The chain recombines TRBV6-5 with TRBJ1-4, with D possibly matching TRBD1 (6 bases). V lost 6 bases, J lost 8 bases, and 19 bases lay in between. CDR3 length: 15 amino acids. CDR1 is MNHEY and CDR2 is SVGAGI in the germline V gene. For the CDR3, the DNA is TGTGCCAGCAGCCTTGCGATGGAGGGGGGGGAAAAACTGTTTTTT. It encodes CASSLAMEGGEKLFF.

The V and J genes are TRBV6-1 and TRBJ1-2; tentative D call: TRBD1 (5 bases). The CDR3 has 15 residues. V lost 1 base and J lost 6, with 15 bases in between. Germline CDR1 reads MNHNS; CDR2 reads SASEGT. The CDR3 region is CASSEGIAGFDGYTF. DNA for the CDR3: TGTGCCAGCAGTGAAGGGATTGCAGGGTTCGATGGCTACACCTTC.

The V call is TRBV27, the J call TRBJ2-7, with D unresolved. The CDR3 has 12 amino acids. Germline lookup yields CDR1 MNHEY and CDR2 SMNVEV (reference sequence). Deletions cut 4 bases from V and 4 bases from J, with 8 bases between. CDR3 DNA sequence: TGTGCCAGCAGTTCGAGCCTGTACGAGCAGTACTTC. Its protein is CASSSSLYEQYF.

The chain links TRBV6-1 to TRBJ2-3; 9 nucleotides align to TRBD1. The germline V gene has CDR1 MNHNS and CDR2 SASEGT. This CDR3 spans 15 amino acids. The V segment lost 8 bases and the J segment 0 bases; nucleotides outside the gene matches: 6. CDR3 DNA sequence: TGTGCCAGCGTTTACGGGACAGGGAGCACAGATACGCAGTATTTT. It codes for CASVYGTGSTDTQYF.

The gene calls are TRBV28 and TRBJ2-2; TRBD2 aligns across 14 bases. V gave up 5 bases and J gave up 5 bases; unmatched junction bases: 13. The germline V gene encodes CDR1 MDHEN and CDR2 SYDVKM. The CDR3 runs 19 residues. The CDR3 DNA reads TGTGCCAGCAGTCCGATGGGACTAGCGGGAGTATGGAGAACCGGGGAGCTGTTTTTT. Its translation is CASSPMGLAGVWRTGELFF.

The rearrangement links TRBV21-1 to TRBJ2-5; the table's D call of TRBD1 was not tested on the DNA. TRBV21-1 is flagged as a pseudogene. The CDR3 contains 16 residues. The CDR3 DNA is TGTGCCAGCAGCAAAGTCCCAGGAACCCTACAAGAGACCCAGTACTTC. Translating it yields CASSKVPGTLQETQYF.

This clone is medium-sized (0.01 to 0.1%). The chain recombines TRBV27 with TRBJ2-1, with 10 positions matching TRBD1. Per germline, CDR1 MNHEY and CDR2 SMNVEV (reference sequence). This CDR3 spans 15 amino acids. The V and J ends lost 5 bases and 5 bases, in that order; junction bases with no gene match: 6. The DNA of the CDR3 is TGTGCCAGCAGTCCTCGGACAGGGGGAAACAATGAGCAGTTCTTC. It is translated as CASSPRTGGNNEQFF.

The chain recombines TRBV12-5 with TRBJ2-2; TRBD2 matches at 15 bases. This CDR3 spans 20 amino acids. CDR1 is LGHNT, CDR2 FRNRAP, per germline. V was clipped by 6 bases and J by 4 bases; unmatched bases: 15. CDR3 bases: TGTGCTAGTGGCCCCTCGGGACTAGCGGGGGGATTGGTCGGCACCGGGGAGCTGTTTTTT. It translates to CASGPSGLAGGLVGTGELFF.

This clone was detected only once. The V and J genes are TRBV27 and TRBJ1-1, with D tentatively TRBD1 (5 bases). Germline V gene data show CDR1 as MNHEY and CDR2 as SMNVEV (reference sequence). Trimming stripped 4 bases from V and 2 bases from J, with 11 bases between. CDR3 size: 14 residues. The CDR3 DNA is TGTGCCAGCAGTTCCTTCCAGGGTAACACTGAAGCTTTCTTT. Amino acid sequence: CASSSFQGNTEAFF.

The V gene is TRBV5-5, the J gene TRBJ1-5; 7 positions agree with TRBD1. The CDR3 has 13 amino acids. The V segment lost 4 bases and the J segment 6 bases; nucleotides outside the gene matches: 4. The germline V gene encodes CDR1 SGHKS and CDR2 YYEKEE (reference sequence). The CDR3 region has the DNA TGTGCCAGCAGCGTGACAGGGACTCAGCCCCAGCATTTT. Protein sequence: CASSVTGTQPQHF. The full variable domain, completed using reference TRBV5-5 and TRBJ1-5, is DAGVTQSPTHLIKTRGQQVTLRCSPISGHKSVSWYQQVLGQGPQFIFQYYEKEERGRGNFPDRFSARQFPNYSSELNVNALLLGDSALYLCASSVTGTQPQHFGDGTRLSIL.